A single sample gave rise to the 7 T cell receptor beta chains below, sequenced in a study of cytomegalovirus exposure and HLA in healthy donors. PCR amplification relied on 60 Vbeta primers (plus 13 Jbeta primers). Sequencing was performed with immunoSEQ multiplex PCR; in TCRdb, only in-frame clones are kept and a portion is missing. This sample has around 130,000 clones, with roughly four fifths found just once. Sequenced: PBMCs. These receptors were collected from a male donor in good health and CMV-seropositive.

The sample holds a few counts of this clone. The DNA for the CDR3 is TGTGCCAGCAGCTCGGGAGGGATGGGACTAGCGGGGGACGAGCAGTACTTC. It is translated as CASSSGGMGLAGDEQYF. This chain links TRBV5-4 with TRBJ2-7; 14 bases map to TRBD2. J was trimmed by 5 bases and V by 3 bases; bases with no gene match: 10. The CDR3 is made up of 17 amino acids. Germline CDR1 reads SGHNT; CDR2 reads YYREEE (reference sequence).

The J gene is TRBJ1-1, the V gene TRBV23-1; tentative D call: TRBD1 (5 bases). TRBV23-1 is classed as an ORF, of uncertain function. Trimming stripped 4 bases from V and 7 bases from J, with 13 bases between. The CDR3 loop spans 13 amino acids. DNA of the CDR3: TGCGCCAGCAGTCCTCAATTACAGGATGAAGCTTTCTTT. This sequence encodes CASSPQLQDEAFF.

The V call is TRBV7-9, the J call TRBJ1-1, with D unresolved. The CDR3 spans 13 residues. CDR1 and CDR2 (germline): SEHNR, FQNEAQ (reference sequence). V was cut by 2 bases and J by 11 bases, with 15 bases left in between. In DNA, the CDR3 is TGTGCCAGCAGCTTAACCCTTAGTTGGGCGGCTTTCTTT. Protein product: CASSLTLSWAAFF.

This chain links TRBV5-1 with TRBJ1-5, with 9 nucleotides matching TRBD1. CDR1 is SGHRS and CDR2 is YFSETQ in the germline V gene. J gave up 5 bases and V 4 bases, and 4 bases lay outside the gene matches. The length of the CDR3 is 14 residues. The CDR3 reads CASSKGQGDQPQHF. Written as DNA, the CDR3 is TGCGCCAGCAGCAAGGGACAGGGCGATCAGCCCCAGCATTTT.

This rearrangement joins TRBV5-4 to TRBJ2-1; D is uncertain. V gave up 9 bases and J gave up 3 bases, with 13 bases separating them. Germline V gene lookup returns CDR1 SGHNT and CDR2 YYREEE (reference sequence). CDR3 length: 13 amino acids. The CDR3 DNA follows: TGTGCCAACTCGGGTGAAGGCTACAATGAGCAGTTCTTC. Its protein is CANSGEGYNEQFF. The entire variable domain, with the rest obtained from reference TRBV5-4 and TRBJ2-1, is as follows: ETGVTQSPTHLIKTRGQQVTLRCSSQSGHNTVSWYQQALGQGPQFIFQYYREEENGRGNFPPRFSGLQFPNYSSELNVNALELDDSALYLCANSGEGYNEQFFGPGTRLTVL.

The J gene is TRBJ2-3, the V gene TRBV2; D is possibly TRBD2 (5 bases). Trimming removed 3 bases from V and 2 bases from J, with 9 bases in between. The germline gives CDR1 SNHLY, CDR2 FYNNEI. This CDR3 comprises 14 residues. Here the CDR3 reads CASSDDYNTDTQYF. DNA of the CDR3: TGTGCCAGCAGTGATGACTATAACACAGATACGCAGTATTTT.

The chain is built from TRBV5-4 and TRBJ2-5; 7 positions match TRBD1. Germline V gene lookup returns CDR1 SGHNT and CDR2 YYREEE (reference sequence). This CDR3 has 14 amino acids. J was trimmed by 5 bases and V by 3 bases; bases with no gene match: 7. The CDR3 here is CASSSTGSVETQYF. The CDR3 nucleotides are TGTGCCAGCAGCTCGACAGGGTCTGTGGAGACCCAGTACTTC.